This entry is about one TCR beta chain. No antigen is known for it. This may come from a read error, since a much larger clone is one base off. The record originates from a study of tumor and adjacent non-tumor tissue in lung cancer. This sample's RNA came from whole unsorted tissue. Distant lung tissue was collected more than 3 cm away from the tumor edge. The library came from three nested PCR rounds adapted from ARM-PCR protocols. TCRdb processed the multiplex PCR reads anew with MiXCR; each CDR3 protein has one entry. The sample has 55,000 to 65,000 distinct CDR3 sequences, roughly two thirds seen once. This CDR3 is 13 amino acids long. Germline-derived CDR1 and CDR2 are MGHRA and YSYEKL. The V end lost 3 bases, the J end lost 9 bases, and 9 bases lay between the germline ends. Whole-study results and caveats: Significantly higher TCR diversity was found in tumor than normal lung. Normal lung showed higher cumulative top 100 clone frequency than tumor.

This TCR was recovered from a man between 65 and 85 years old with non-small cell lung cancer. V is TRBV4-1 and J is TRBJ1-6; no definite D call. The source material was distant non-tumor lung tissue. The CDR3 sequence: CASSHRTVSPLHF. In DNA form, the CDR3 reads TGCGCCAGCAGCCATCGGACCGTTTCACCCCTCCACTTT.